This T cell receptor (beta chain) was obtained from a study of blood T cell repertoires in COVID-19. As for the study in general: COVID-19 samples from acute and convalescent phases originated in the United States, Italy and Spain. In each case, the material was cDNA or gDNA derived from T cells, B-cell-depleted T cells, or PBMCs.

Germline V gives CDR1 ENHRY, CDR2 SYGVKD. The CDR3 has 16 amino acids. Trimming at V came to 6 bases and at J to 1 base, leaving 10 bases not matched to a gene. Per the authors' pipeline: For nucleated cells, counts were estimated from reference gene primer amplification. Sequenced by immunoSEQ multiplex PCR; TCRdb stores in-frame clones only, minus some. The V and J calls and the clone size are those of that table, but D and trimming were determined from the DNA. The sample records approximately 170,000 clones, about 80% being singletons. The sequenced material came from peripheral blood. The gene calls are TRBV10-3 and TRBJ2-5; TRBD1 aligns across 8 bases. The receptor comes from a woman older than 75 with acute or convalescent COVID-19. CDR3 DNA: TGTGCCATCAGCAGGGGGCTCGGGACAGTCCAAGAGACCCAGTACTTC. The encoded protein is CAISRGLGTVQETQYF.